This T cell receptor beta chain was captured by sequencing in a study of OX40 agonist ivuxolimab in advanced cancers. The overall study: Ivuxolimab was administered intravenously to patients at 0.01 to 10 mg/kg every 2 weeks.

This clone was picked up a small number of times. Sequenced by immunoSEQ multiplex PCR; TCRdb stores in-frame clones only, minus some. This table has about 22,000 clones, around three quarters appearing once. Sequenced here: CD4+ or CD8+ T cells sorted from blood, sampled in a trial of the OX40 agonist ivuxolimab. This clonotype was sampled from an adult with an advanced solid tumor such as melanoma, head and neck, liver or kidney cancer.

This CDR3 is CASSVSLLTDTQYF. Written as DNA, the CDR3 is TGCGCCAGCAGTGTTTCACTCCTCACAGATACGCAGTATTTT. The V and J genes are TRBV10-2 and TRBJ2-3; D is unclear. The CDR3 contains 14 residues. Between the trimmed V and J ends, which lost 4 bases and 2 bases, there was a span of 10 bases. Germline values: CDR1 WSHSY, CDR2 SAAADI.